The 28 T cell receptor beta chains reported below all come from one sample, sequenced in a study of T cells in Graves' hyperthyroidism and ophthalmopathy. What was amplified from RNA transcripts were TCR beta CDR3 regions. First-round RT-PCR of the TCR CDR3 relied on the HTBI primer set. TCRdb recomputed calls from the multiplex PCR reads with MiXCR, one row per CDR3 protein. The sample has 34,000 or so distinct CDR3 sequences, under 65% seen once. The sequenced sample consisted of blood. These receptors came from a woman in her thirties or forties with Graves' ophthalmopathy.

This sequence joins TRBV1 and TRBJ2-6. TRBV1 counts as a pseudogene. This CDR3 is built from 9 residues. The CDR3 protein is CSGANVLTF. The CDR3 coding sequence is TGCTCTGGGGCCAACGTCCTGACTTTC.

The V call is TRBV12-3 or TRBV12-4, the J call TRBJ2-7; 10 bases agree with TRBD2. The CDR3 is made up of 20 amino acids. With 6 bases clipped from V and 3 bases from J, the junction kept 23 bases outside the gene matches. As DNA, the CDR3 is TGTGCCAGCAGCCCTATTTTTGGGGTGAGAGGGGCTAGCGGGAGCTACGAGCAGTACTTC. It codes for CASSPIFGVRGASGSYEQYF.

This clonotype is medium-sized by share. The CDR3 region has the DNA TGTGCCATCAGTGACATCACTAGCGGGGGGGAAGAGACCCAGTACTTC. This codes for CAISDITSGGEETQYF. The gene calls are TRBV10-3 and TRBJ2-5; 13 bases line up with TRBD2. The CDR3 has 16 residues. The germline CDR1 and CDR2 sequences are ENHRY and SYGVKD. J was trimmed by 3 bases and V by 3 bases; bases with no gene match: 4.

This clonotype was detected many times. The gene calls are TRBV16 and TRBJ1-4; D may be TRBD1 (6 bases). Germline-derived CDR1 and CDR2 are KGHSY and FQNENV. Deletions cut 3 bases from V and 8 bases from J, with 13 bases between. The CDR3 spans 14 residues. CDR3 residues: CASSQAGAKEKLFF. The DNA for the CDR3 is TGTGCCAGCAGCCAGGCAGGGGCGAAGGAAAAACTGTTTTTT.

This CDR3 reads CSVEGGQGNNEKLFF. CDR3 coding DNA: TGCAGCGTTGAGGGGGGACAGGGCAATAATGAAAAACTGTTTTTT. This sequence joins TRBV29-1 and TRBJ1-4, with 9 bases aligning to TRBD1. V lost 3 bases to trimming and J lost 4 bases; unmatched junction nucleotides: 6. Germline V gene lookup returns CDR1 SQVTM and CDR2 ANQGSEA. This CDR3 contains 15 residues.

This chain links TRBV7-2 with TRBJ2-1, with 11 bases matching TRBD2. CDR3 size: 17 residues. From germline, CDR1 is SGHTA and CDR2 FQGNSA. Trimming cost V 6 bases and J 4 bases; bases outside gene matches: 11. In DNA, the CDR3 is TGTGCCAGCAGTCGACATCCTGGGACTAGCGGATACAATGAGCAGTTCTTC. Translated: CASSRHPGTSGYNEQFF. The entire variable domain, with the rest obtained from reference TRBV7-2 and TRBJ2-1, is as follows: GAGVSQSPSNKVTEKGKDVELRCDPISGHTALYWYRQSLGQGLEFLIYFQGNSAPDKSGLPSDRFSAERTGGSVSTLTIQRTQQEDSAVYLCASSRHPGTSGYNEQFFGPGTRLTVL.

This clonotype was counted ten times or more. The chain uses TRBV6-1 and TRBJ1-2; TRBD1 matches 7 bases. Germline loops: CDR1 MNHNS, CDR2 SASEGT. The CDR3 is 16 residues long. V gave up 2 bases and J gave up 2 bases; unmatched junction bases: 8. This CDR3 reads CASSEMGGGGNYGYTF. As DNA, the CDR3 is TGTGCCAGCAGTGAAATGGGAGGGGGCGGGAACTATGGCTACACCTTC.

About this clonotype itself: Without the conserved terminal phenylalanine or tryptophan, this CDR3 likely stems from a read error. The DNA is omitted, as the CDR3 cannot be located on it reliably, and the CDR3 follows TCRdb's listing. The CDR3: CASSPSSAGDSYEQCC. V gene TRBV7-2 combines with J gene TRBJ2-7. The CDR3 has 16 amino acids, counting both end residues. Germline CDR1 reads SGHTA; CDR2 reads FQGNSA.

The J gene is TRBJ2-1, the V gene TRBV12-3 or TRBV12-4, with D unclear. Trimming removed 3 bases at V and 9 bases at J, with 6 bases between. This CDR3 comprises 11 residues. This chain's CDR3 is CASSFDTEQFF. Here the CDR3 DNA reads TGTGCCAGCAGTTTCGACACTGAGCAGTTCTTC.

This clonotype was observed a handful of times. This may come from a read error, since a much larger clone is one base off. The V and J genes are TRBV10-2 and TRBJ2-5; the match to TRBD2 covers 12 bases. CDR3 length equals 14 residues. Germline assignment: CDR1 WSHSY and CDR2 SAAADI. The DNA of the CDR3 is TGCGCCAGCAGACTAGCGGGAGGTGGAGGGACCCGGTACTTC. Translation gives CASRLAGGGGTRYF.

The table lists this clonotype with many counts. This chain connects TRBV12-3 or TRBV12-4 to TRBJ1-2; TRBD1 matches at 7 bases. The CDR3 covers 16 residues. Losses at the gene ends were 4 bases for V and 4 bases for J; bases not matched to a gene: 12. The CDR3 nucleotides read TGTGCCAGCAGTTCCACCAACAGGGGAGGGATCTATGGCTACACCTTC. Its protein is CASSSTNRGGIYGYTF.

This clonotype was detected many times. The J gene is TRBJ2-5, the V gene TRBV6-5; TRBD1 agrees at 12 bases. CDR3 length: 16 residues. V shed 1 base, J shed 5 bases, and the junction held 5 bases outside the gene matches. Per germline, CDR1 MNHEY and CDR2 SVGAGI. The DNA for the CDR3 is TGTGCCAGCAGTTACTACGGGACAGGGGGCGGGGAGACCCAGTACTTC. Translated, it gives CASSYYGTGGGETQYF.

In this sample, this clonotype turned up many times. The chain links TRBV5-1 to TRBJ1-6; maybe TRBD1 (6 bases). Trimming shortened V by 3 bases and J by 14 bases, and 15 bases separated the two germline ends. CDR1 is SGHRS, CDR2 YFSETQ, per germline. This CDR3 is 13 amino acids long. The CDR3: CASSSPGQPTLHF. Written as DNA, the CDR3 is TGCGCCAGCAGCTCCCCGGGACAACCGACCCTCCACTTT. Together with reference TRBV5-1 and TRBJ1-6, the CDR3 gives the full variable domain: KAGVTQTPRYLIKTRGQQVTLSCSPISGHRSVSWYQQTPGQGLQFLFEYFSETQRNKGNFPGRFSGRQFSNSRSEMNVSTLELGDSALYLCASSSPGQPTLHFGNGTRLTVT.

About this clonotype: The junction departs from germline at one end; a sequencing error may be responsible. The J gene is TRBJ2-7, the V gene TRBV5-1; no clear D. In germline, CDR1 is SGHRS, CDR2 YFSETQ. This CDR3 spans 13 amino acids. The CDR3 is CASTSGSAYEQCF. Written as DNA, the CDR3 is TGCGCCAGCACCTCCGGCAGCGCCTACGAGCAGTGCTTC.

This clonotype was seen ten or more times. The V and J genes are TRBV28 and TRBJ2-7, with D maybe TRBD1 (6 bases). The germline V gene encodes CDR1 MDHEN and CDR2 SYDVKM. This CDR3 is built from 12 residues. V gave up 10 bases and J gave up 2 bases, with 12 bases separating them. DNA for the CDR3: TGTGCCACCGGACAGAACGCCTACGAGCAGTACTTC. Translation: CATGQNAYEQYF.

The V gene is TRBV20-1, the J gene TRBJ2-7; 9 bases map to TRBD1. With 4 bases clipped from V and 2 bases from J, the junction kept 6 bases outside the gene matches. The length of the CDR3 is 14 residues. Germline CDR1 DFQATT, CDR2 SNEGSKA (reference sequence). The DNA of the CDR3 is TGCAGTGCTACCCGGACAGGGGCCACCTACGAGCAGTACTTC. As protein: CSATRTGATYEQYF.

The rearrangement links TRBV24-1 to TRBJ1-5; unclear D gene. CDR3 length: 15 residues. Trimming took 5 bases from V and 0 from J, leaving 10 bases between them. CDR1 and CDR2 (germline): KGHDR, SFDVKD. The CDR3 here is CATSADGNSNQPQHF. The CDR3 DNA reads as TGTGCCACCAGTGCCGACGGAAATAGCAATCAGCCCCAGCATTTT.

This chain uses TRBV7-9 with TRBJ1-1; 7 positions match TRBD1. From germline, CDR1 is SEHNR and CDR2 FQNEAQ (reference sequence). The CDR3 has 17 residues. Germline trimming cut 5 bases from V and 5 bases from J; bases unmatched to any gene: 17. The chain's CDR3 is CASSLPLWTGRKTEAFF. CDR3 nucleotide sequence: TGTGCCAGCAGCCTCCCACTTTGGACAGGCCGGAAGACTGAAGCTTTCTTT.

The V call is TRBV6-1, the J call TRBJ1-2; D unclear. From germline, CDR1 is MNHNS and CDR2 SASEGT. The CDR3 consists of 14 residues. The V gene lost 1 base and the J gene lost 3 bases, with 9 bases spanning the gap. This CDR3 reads CASSEGARDYGYTF. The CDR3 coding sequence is TGTGCCAGCAGTGAAGGCGCGAGGGACTATGGCTACACCTTC.

The CDR3 sequence: CASSGRSYNEQFF. The DNA of the CDR3 is TGTGCCAGCAGCGGGAGGTCCTACAATGAGCAGTTCTTC. The chain uses TRBV9 and TRBJ2-1; weak D call: TRBD2 (5 bases). Trimming removed 3 bases from V and 1 base from J, with 5 bases in between. The CDR3 consists of 13 residues. Germline V gene lookup returns CDR1 SGDLS and CDR2 YYNGEE.

As DNA, the CDR3 is TGTGCCAGCCCCTCCGGGACTAGCGGCTCCTACGAGCAGTACTTC. Protein product: CASPSGTSGSYEQYF. The rearrangement links TRBV19 to TRBJ2-7; 11 bases map to TRBD2. The CDR3 loop spans 15 amino acids. Germline V gene lookup returns CDR1 LNHDA and CDR2 SQIVND (reference sequence). Trimming at V came to 9 bases and at J to 0 bases, leaving 7 bases not matched to a gene.

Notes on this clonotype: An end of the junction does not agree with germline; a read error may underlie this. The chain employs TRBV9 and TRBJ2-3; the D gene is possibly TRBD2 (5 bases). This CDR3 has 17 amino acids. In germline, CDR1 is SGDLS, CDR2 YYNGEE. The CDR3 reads CVSSLSEGESGTDTQYF. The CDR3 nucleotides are TGTGTCAGCAGCTTAAGTGAGGGAGAATCAGGCACAGATACGCAGTATTTT.

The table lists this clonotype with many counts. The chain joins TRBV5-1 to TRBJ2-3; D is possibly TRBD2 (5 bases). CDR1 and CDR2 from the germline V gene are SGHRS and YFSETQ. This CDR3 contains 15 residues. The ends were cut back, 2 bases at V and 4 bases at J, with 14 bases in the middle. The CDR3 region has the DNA TGCGCCAGCAGCTTAACGGGATTGAGGGCAGATACGCAGTATTTT. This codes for CASSLTGLRADTQYF.

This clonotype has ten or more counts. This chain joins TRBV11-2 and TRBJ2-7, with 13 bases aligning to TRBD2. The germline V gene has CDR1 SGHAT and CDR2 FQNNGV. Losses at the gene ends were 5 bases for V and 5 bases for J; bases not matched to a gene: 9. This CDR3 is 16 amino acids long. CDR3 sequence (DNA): TGTGCCAGCAGCACAGGACTAGCGGGGGACCAGGACGAGCAGTACTTC. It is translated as CASSTGLAGDQDEQYF.

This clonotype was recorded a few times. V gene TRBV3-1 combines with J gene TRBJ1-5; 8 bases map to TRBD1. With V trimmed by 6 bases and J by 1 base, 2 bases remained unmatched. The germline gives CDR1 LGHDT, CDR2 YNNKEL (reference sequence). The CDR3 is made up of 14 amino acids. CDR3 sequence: CASRRTGSNQPQHF. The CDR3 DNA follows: TGTGCCAGCAGAAGGACAGGGAGCAATCAGCCCCAGCATTTT.

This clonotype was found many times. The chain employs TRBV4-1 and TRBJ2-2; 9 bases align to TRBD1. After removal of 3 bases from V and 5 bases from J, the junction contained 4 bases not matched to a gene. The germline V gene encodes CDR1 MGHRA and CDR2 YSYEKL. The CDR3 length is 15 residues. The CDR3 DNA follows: TGCGCCAGCAGCCACCACGGACAGGGGACCGGGGAGCTGTTTTTT. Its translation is CASSHHGQGTGELFF.

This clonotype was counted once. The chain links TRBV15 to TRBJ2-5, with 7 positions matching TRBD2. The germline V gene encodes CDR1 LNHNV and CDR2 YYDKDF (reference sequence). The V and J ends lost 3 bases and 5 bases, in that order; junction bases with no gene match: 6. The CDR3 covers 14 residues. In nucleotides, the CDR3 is TGTGCCACCAGCAGCGGGGGGATACCCGAGACCCAGTACTTC. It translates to CATSSGGIPETQYF.

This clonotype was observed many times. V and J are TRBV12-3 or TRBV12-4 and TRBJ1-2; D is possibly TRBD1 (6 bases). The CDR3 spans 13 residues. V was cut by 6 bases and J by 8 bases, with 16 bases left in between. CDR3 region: CASSSGGRRGYTF. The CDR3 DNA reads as TGTGCCAGCAGCTCCGGGGGCAGGAGGGGCTACACCTTC.